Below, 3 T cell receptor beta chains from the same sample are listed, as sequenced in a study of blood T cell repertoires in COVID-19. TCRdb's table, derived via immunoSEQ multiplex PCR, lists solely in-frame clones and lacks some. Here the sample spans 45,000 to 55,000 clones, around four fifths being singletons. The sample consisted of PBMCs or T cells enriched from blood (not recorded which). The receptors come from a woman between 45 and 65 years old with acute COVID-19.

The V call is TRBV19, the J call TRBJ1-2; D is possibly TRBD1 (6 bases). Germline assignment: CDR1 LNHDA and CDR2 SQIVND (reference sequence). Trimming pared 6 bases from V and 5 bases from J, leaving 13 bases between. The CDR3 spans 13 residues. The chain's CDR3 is CASSLGGSYGYTF. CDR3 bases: TGTGCCAGTAGCCTAGGGGGTTCGTATGGCTACACCTTC.

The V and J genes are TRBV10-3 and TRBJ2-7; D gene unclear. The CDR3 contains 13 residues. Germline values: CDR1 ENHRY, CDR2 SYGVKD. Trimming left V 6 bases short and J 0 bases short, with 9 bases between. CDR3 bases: TGTGCCATCAGGGTTGACAACTCCTACGAGCAGTACTTC. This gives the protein CAIRVDNSYEQYF.

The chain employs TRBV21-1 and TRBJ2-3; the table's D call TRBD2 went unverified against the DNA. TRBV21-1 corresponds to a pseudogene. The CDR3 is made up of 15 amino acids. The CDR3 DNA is TGTGCCAACAACACCCAGGCGGGAAGCACAGATACGCAGTATTTT. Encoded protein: CANNTQAGSTDTQYF.